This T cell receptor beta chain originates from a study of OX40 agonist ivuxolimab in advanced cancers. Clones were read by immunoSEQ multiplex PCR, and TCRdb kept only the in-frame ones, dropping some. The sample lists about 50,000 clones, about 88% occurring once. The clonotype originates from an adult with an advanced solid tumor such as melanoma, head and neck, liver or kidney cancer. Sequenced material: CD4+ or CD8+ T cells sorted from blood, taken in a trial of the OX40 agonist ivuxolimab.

This CDR3 reads CASSPGVKETQYF. The DNA for the CDR3 is TGTGCCAGCTCACCTGGGGTAAAAGAGACCCAGTACTTC. This chain links TRBV18 with TRBJ2-5; D ambiguous. The CDR3 loop spans 13 amino acids. The V end was cut by 3 bases, the J end by 3 bases, with 8 bases between. Per the germline V gene, CDR1 is KGHSH and CDR2 is LQKENI.